The 16 T cell receptor beta chains given below trace back to one sample, sequenced in a study of blood T cell repertoires in COVID-19 (dated by TCRdb to 2020 to 2021). Receptor amplification or capture employed the immunoSEQ multiplex PCR assay. TCRdb's version of the immuneACCESS table is confined to in-frame rearrangements and falls short of the full clone set. An unresolved V gene accounts for under half of the shortfall where checked; the remainder is of unknown origin. The sample records about 82,000 clones, about four fifths of which are singletons. The ten top clones hold more than 10% of the sample. Material: peripheral blood. Receptor source: a woman in her 40s with active or convalescent COVID-19.

This clone was picked up one time. The chain carries TRBV15 and TRBJ1-1, with 8 bases identical to TRBD1. The CDR3 runs to 15 residues. The junction had 4 bases not matched to a gene; V was cut back by 0 bases and J by 4 bases. Germline V gene lookup returns CDR1 LNHNV and CDR2 YYDKDF (reference sequence). CDR3 DNA sequence: TGTGCCACCAGCAGAGATCAGGGGGCAGGCACTGAAGCTTTCTTT. Amino acids: CATSRDQGAGTEAFF.

This clone has more than one count but fewer than ten. This chain's CDR3 is CASSRSGTGFGSPLHF. Written as DNA, the CDR3 is TGTGCCAGCAGCCGCTCCGGGACAGGGTTCGGTTCACCCCTCCACTTT. The chain carries TRBV5-4 and TRBJ1-6; 9 bases map to TRBD1. With 4 bases clipped from V and 9 bases from J, the junction kept 11 bases outside the gene matches. The CDR3 covers 16 residues. The germline gives CDR1 SGHNT, CDR2 YYREEE (reference sequence).

The V and J genes are TRBV18 and TRBJ2-3, with a possible D match to TRBD2 (6 bases). V was clipped by 1 base and J by 1 base, with 9 bases between them. This CDR3 is built from 15 residues. Germline V gene data show CDR1 as KGHSH and CDR2 as LQKENI. CDR3 protein: CASSPRASGTDTQYF. Here the CDR3 DNA reads TGTGCCAGCTCACCACGGGCTAGCGGCACAGATACGCAGTATTTT.

The V gene is TRBV28, the J gene TRBJ1-2, with 8 bases identical to TRBD1. Germline values: CDR1 MDHEN, CDR2 SYDVKM. There are 14 residues in the CDR3. The ends lost 2 bases at V and 4 bases at J; junction bases unmatched: 3. Here the CDR3 DNA reads TGTGCCAGCAGTTTAACAGGGGGTGCCTATGGCTACACCTTC. Translation gives CASSLTGGAYGYTF.

This chain connects TRBV4-2 to TRBJ1-3; D might be TRBD1 (6 bases). Trimming took off 5 bases at V and 0 bases at J, with 11 bases between the two ends. From germline, CDR1 is LGHNA and CDR2 YNFKEQ. The CDR3 runs to 15 residues. The CDR3: CASSEGTSSGNTIYF. CDR3 coding DNA: TGTGCCAGCAGCGAGGGGACAAGCTCTGGAAACACCATATATTTT.

The chain joins TRBV2 to TRBJ1-1; the D is unclear. This CDR3 has 14 amino acids. V lost 3 bases and J 2 bases, leaving 10 bases between the germline ends. Germline V CDR1 and CDR2: SNHLY, FYNNEI. Here the CDR3 DNA reads TGTGCCAGCAGTGAGAAGCCTTATAACACTGAAGCTTTCTTT. Its protein product is CASSEKPYNTEAFF.

This clone was counted once. The CDR3 is CASSLGDSSNQPQHF. The CDR3 coding sequence is TGTGCCAGCAGCTTGGGGGACAGTAGCAATCAGCCCCAGCATTTT. This chain joins TRBV5-6 and TRBJ1-5, with 7 positions matching TRBD1. The CDR3 loop spans 15 amino acids. Losses at the gene ends were 0 bases for V and 0 bases for J; bases not matched to a gene: 0. Germline CDR1 is SGHDT and CDR2 is YYEEEE.

The chain carries TRBV6-5 and TRBJ2-1; TRBD2 matches at 11 bases. The CDR3 has 13 residues. Trimming removed 10 bases from V and 8 bases from J; junction bases left unmatched: 7. Germline V gives CDR1 MNHEY, CDR2 SVGAGI. CDR3 loop: CAIAVAGGDEQFF. The CDR3, as DNA: TGTGCCATCGCCGTAGCGGGAGGGGATGAGCAGTTCTTC.

This chain connects TRBV6-5 to TRBJ2-4; D unresolved. CDR1 is MNHEY, CDR2 SVGAGI, per germline. The V end was cut by 2 bases, the J end by 3 bases, with 11 bases between. This CDR3 region has 15 residues. CDR3 protein: CASSYLTGVKNIQYF. Here the CDR3 DNA reads TGTGCCAGCAGTTACCTTACGGGTGTCAAAAACATTCAGTACTTC.

This chain joins TRBV19 and TRBJ2-4; the D is unclear. The V end was cut by 3 bases, the J end by 2 bases, with 5 bases between. This CDR3 region has 13 residues. The germline V gene encodes CDR1 LNHDA and CDR2 SQIVND (reference sequence). The CDR3 loop is CASSIQSKNIQYF. The DNA of the CDR3 is TGTGCCAGTAGTATCCAGTCCAAAAACATTCAGTACTTC.

This clone has more than one count but fewer than ten. The chain carries TRBV7-2 and TRBJ2-1; perhaps TRBD2 as D (6 bases). This CDR3 is built from 12 residues. The germline gives CDR1 SGHTA, CDR2 FQGNSA. V was trimmed by 1 base and J by 14 bases, leaving 12 bases between them. CDR3 coding DNA: TGTGCCAGCAGCTTAGGGCGGGATGGGGAGTTCTTC. Its protein product is CASSLGRDGEFF.

This sequence joins TRBV11-3 and TRBJ2-2; 10 bases agree with TRBD2. Germline lookup yields CDR1 SGHNT and CDR2 YENEEA. The CDR3 consists of 15 residues. V was clipped by 4 bases and J by 5 bases; unmatched bases: 4. The CDR3 reads CASSSTTSGTGELFF. CDR3 nucleotide sequence: TGTGCCAGCAGCTCGACGACTAGCGGGACCGGGGAGCTGTTTTTT.

The J gene is TRBJ1-4, the V gene TRBV4-3; TRBD1 might be the D (6 bases). In germline, CDR1 is LGHNA, CDR2 YSLEER. There are 16 residues in the CDR3. Trimming stripped 2 bases from V and 3 bases from J, with 13 bases between. The DNA of the CDR3 is TGCGCCAGCAGCCAAAACCCAGGGGCTGCTAATGAAAAACTGTTTTTT. It encodes CASSQNPGAANEKLFF.

V is TRBV5-1 and J is TRBJ1-1; 8 bases align to TRBD1. CDR1 is SGHRS and CDR2 is YFSETQ in the germline V gene. Trimming took 4 bases from V and 0 from J; bases not matched to a gene: 5. The CDR3 has 15 amino acids. For the CDR3, the DNA is TGCGCCAGCAGCCGATTACAGGGGGTGAACACTGAAGCTTTCTTT. Translation gives CASSRLQGVNTEAFF.

The chain has TRBV7-6 and TRBJ2-2, with D possibly being TRBD2 (6 bases). Germline V gene lookup returns CDR1 SGHVS and CDR2 FNYEAQ. Deletions cut 6 bases from V and 5 bases from J, with 19 bases between. This CDR3 spans 16 amino acids. The CDR3 DNA reads as TGTGCCAGCAGTTTAATAGGGCGGGGTTCGACCGGGGAGCTGTTTTTT. Amino acid sequence: CASSLIGRGSTGELFF.

CDR3: CASSLTSAVQYF. The CDR3 nucleotides are TGTGCCAGCAGCCTTACTAGTGCTGTGCAGTACTTC. This rearrangement joins TRBV12-3 or TRBV12-4 to TRBJ2-7; possible D gene TRBD2, 5 bases. This CDR3 is 12 amino acids long. V was shortened by 6 bases and J by 9 bases, with 15 bases between the two germline ends.